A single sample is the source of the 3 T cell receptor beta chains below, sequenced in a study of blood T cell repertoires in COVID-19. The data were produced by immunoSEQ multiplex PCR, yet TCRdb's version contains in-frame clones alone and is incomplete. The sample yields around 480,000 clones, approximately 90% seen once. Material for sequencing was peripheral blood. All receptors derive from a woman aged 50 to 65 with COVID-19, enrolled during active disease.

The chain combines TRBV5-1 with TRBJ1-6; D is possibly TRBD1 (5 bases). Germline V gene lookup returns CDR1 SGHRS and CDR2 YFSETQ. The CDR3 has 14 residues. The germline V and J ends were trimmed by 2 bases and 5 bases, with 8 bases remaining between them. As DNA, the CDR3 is TGCGCCAGCAGCTTCTGGGGGGATAATTCACCCCTCCACTTT. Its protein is CASSFWGDNSPLHF.

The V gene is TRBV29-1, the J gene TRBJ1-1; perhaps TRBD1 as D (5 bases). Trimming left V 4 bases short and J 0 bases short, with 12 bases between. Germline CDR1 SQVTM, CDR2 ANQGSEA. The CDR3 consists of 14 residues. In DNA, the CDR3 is TGCAGCGTTGGGGGGGTATCGATGAACACTGAAGCTTTCTTT. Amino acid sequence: CSVGGVSMNTEAFF. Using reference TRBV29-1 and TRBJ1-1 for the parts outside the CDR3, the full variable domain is SAVISQKPSRDICQRGTSLTIQCQVDSQVTMMFWYRQQPGQSLTLIATANQGSEATYESGFVIDKFPISRPNLTFSTLTVSNMSPEDSSIYLCSVGGVSMNTEAFFGQGTRLTVV.

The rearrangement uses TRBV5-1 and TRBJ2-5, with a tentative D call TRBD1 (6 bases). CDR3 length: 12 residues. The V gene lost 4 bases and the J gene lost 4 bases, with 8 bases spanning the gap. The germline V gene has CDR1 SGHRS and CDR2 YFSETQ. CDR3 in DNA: TGCGCCAGCAGCCCGACAGGAGAGACCCAGTACTTC. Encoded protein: CASSPTGETQYF.